This T cell receptor beta chain was captured in a study of CD8+ T cells in alopecia areata. For the study at large: A 6-month off-drug phase came after tofacitinib, which had lasted 6 to 18 months.

Treatment of the sample: oral pan-JAK inhibitor, 5-10 mg twice daily. Lesional scalp punch biopsies and peripheral blood were collected from alopecia areata patients. Study-level results: Sequences from scalp samples also cover resident alphabeta T cells of normal skin. Treatment with tofacitinib significantly lowered scalp clonality and reduced expanded CD8+ clones among the top 100.

Turning to this clone: Its antigen is undetermined.

The CDR3 is 12 residues long. V lost 6 bases, J lost 5 bases, and 10 bases lay in between. The V gene's germline CDR1 is KGHSH and CDR2 LQKENI. RNA, once extracted, was reverse transcribed into cDNA for use as the sequencing template. Repertoires were generated with immunoSEQ multiplex PCR, while TCRdb's copy carries only in-frame clones and drops some. Of about 190,000 clones listed, 60% are singletons. Sequenced here: CD4+ T cells sorted from blood, sampled at week 4, from a patient treated with tofacitinib. This receptor was taken from a human donor with alopecia areata. This chain uses TRBV18 with TRBJ2-5, with unresolved D. As DNA, the CDR3 is TGTGCCAGCTCTCCCCGACGGGAGACCCAGTACTTC. Translated, it gives CASSPRRETQYF.